The sequence of this TCR beta chain was determined in a study of post-analysis software for immune sequencing data. Background on the study: There were relapsing-remitting, secondary progressive and progressive-relapsing multiple sclerosis among the disease courses included. Notes on the study in general: A few TRBV segments occurring more often in patients than controls included TRBV5-6, TRBV5-1 and TRBV20-1.

V lost 4 bases and J 6 bases, leaving 17 bases between the germline ends. CDR3 length: 15 amino acids. This clonotype was observed a handful of times. Its cognate antigen is unknown. The library was made from cDNA and included unique molecular identifiers. The authors obtained roughly 0.5 million cDNA molecules from roughly 1.1 to 9.2 million T cells. TCRdb redid the calling of the PCR reads with MiXCR, one entry per CDR3 protein. The sample has 750,000 to 950,000 distinct CDR3 sequences, about 53% seen once. The source is a girl between 10 and 17 years old with multiple sclerosis. The sequencing sample was made of blood. The chain joins TRBV12-3 or TRBV12-4 to TRBJ2-3; D ambiguous. The CDR3 here is CASSSPQALGDTQYF. The CDR3 coding sequence is TGTGCCAGCAGTTCCCCCCAGGCGCTTGGGGATACGCAGTATTTT.